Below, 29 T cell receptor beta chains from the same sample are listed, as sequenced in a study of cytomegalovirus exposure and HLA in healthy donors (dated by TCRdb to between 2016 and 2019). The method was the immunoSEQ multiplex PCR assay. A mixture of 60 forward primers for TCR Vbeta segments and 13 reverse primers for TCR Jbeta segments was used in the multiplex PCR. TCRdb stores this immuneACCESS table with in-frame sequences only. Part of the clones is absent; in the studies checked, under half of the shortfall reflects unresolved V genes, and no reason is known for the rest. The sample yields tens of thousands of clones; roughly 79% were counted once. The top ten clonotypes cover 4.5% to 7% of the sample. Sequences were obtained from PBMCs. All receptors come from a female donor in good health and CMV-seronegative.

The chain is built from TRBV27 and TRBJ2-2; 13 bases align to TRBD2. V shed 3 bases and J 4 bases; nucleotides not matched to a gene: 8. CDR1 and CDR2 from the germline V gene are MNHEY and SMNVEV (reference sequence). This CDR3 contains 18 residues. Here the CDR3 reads CASSFEGWTSGGTGELFF. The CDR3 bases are TGTGCCAGCAGTTTTGAGGGGTGGACTAGCGGGGGCACCGGGGAGCTGTTTTTT.

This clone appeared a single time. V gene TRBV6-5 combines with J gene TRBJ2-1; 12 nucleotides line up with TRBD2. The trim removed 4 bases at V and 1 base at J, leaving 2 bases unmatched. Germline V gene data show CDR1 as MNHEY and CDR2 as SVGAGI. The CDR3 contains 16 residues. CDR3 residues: CASSFGLAGSYNEQFF. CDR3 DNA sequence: TGTGCCAGCAGTTTCGGACTAGCGGGATCCTACAATGAGCAGTTCTTC.

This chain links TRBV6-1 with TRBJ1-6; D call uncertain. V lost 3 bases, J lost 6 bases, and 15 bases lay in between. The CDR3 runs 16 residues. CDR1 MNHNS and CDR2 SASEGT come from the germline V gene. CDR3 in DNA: TGTGCCAGCAGTGACCCCCTTCGGGAACCTAATTCACCCCTCCACTTT. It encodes CASSDPLREPNSPLHF.

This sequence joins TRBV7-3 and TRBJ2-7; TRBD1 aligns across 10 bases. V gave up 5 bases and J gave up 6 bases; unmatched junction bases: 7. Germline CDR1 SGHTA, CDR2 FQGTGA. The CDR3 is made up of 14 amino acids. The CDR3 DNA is TGTGCCAGCAGCGAGACAGGGGGCGCCGGCGAGCAGTACTTC. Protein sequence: CASSETGGAGEQYF.

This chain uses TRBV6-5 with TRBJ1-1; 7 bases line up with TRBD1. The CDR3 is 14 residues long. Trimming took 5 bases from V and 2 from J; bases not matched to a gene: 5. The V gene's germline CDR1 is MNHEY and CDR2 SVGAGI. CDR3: CASSTSGGNTEAFF. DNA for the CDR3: TGTGCCAGCAGTACATCAGGGGGAAACACTGAAGCTTTCTTT.

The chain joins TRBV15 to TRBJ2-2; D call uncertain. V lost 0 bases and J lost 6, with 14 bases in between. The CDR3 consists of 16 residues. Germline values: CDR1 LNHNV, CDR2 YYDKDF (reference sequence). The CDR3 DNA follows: TGTGCCACCAGCAGAGATTCAGGCGTGATCGCCGGGGAGCTGTTTTTT. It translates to CATSRDSGVIAGELFF.

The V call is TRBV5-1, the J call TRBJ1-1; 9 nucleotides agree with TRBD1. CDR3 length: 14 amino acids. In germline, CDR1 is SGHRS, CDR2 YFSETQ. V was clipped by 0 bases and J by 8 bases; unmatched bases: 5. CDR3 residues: CASSLAGTGSEAFF. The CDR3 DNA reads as TGCGCCAGCAGCTTGGCCGGGACAGGGTCGGAAGCTTTCTTT.

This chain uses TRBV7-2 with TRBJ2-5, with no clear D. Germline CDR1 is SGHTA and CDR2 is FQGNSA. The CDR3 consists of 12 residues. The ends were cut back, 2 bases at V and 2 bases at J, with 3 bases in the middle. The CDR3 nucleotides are TGTGCCAGCAGCTTACCTCAAGAGACCCAGTACTTC. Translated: CASSLPQETQYF.

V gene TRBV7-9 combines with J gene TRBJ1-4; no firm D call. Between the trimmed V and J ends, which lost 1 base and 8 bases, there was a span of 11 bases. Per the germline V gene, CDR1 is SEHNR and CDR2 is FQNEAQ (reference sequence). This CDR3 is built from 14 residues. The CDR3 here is CASSLDSTDEKLFF. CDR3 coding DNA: TGTGCCAGCAGCTTAGACAGCACCGACGAAAAACTGTTTTTT. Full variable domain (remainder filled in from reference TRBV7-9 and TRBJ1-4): DTGVSQNPRHKITKRGQNVTFRCDPISEHNRLYWYRQTLGQGPEFLTYFQNEAQLEKSRLLSDRFSAERPKGSFSTLEIQRTEQGDSAMYLCASSLDSTDEKLFFGSGTQLSVL.

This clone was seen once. CDR3 DNA sequence: TGTGCCAGCAGTGAAGGGAGCAGTTGGCAGCCCCAGCATTTT. The encoded protein is CASSEGSSWQPQHF. The chain employs TRBV6-1 and TRBJ1-5; D not resolved. Germline CDR1 and CDR2: MNHNS and SASEGT. Trimming left V 1 base short and J 7 bases short, with 11 bases between. This CDR3 region has 14 residues.

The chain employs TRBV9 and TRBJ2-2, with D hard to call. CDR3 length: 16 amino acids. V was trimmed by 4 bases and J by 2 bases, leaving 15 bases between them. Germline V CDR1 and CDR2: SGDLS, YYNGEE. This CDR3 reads CASSLRSSFNTGELFF. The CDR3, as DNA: TGTGCCAGCAGCCTACGGAGTTCTTTCAACACCGGGGAGCTGTTTTTT.

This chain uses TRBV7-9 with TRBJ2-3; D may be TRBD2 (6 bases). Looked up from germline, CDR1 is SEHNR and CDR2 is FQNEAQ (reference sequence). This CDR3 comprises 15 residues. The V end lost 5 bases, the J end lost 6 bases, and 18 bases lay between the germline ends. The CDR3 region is CASSDGTAPQDTQYF. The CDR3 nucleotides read TGTGCCAGCAGCGACGGGACTGCGCCACAGGATACGCAGTATTTT. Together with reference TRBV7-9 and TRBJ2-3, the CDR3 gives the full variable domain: DTGVSQNPRHKITKRGQNVTFRCDPISEHNRLYWYRQTLGQGPEFLTYFQNEAQLEKSRLLSDRFSAERPKGSFSTLEIQRTEQGDSAMYLCASSDGTAPQDTQYFGPGTRLTVL.

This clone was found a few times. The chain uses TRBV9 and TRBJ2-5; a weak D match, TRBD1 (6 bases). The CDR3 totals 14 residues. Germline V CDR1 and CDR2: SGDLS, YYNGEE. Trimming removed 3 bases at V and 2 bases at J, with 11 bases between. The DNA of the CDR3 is TGTGCCAGCAGCGCCGGGACACTACAAGAGACCCAGTACTTC. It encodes CASSAGTLQETQYF. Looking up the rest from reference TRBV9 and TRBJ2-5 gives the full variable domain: DSGVTQTPKHLITATGQRVTLRCSPRSGDLSVYWYQQSLDQGLQFLIQYYNGEERAKGNILERFSAQQFPDLHSELNLSSLELGDSALYFCASSAGTLQETQYFGPGTRLLVL.

For the CDR3, the DNA is TGTGCCAGAACCTACCCCCGGAGGGAACCAACTCTTAGCACAGATACGCAGTATTTT. Its translation is CARTYPRREPTLSTDTQYF. The rearrangement uses TRBV5-3 and TRBJ2-3; tentative D call: TRBD2 (6 bases). TRBV5-3 is recorded as an ORF, its role being uncertain. The CDR3 sequence is 19 residues long. Between the trimmed V and J ends, which lost 6 bases and 0 bases, there was a span of 26 bases.

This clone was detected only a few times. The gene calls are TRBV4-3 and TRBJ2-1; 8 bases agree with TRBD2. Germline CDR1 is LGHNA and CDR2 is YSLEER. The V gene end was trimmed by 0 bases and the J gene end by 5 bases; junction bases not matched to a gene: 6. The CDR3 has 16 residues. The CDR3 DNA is TGCGCCAGCAGCCAAGATCAACTAGCGGTTAACAATGAGCAGTTCTTC. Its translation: CASSQDQLAVNNEQFF.

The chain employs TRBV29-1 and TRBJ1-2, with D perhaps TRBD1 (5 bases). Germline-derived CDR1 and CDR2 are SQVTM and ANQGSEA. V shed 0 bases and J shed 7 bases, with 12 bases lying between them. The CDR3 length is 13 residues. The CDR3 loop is CSVEDPGGSGYTF. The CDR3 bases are TGCAGCGTTGAAGATCCGGGGGGGTCTGGCTACACCTTC. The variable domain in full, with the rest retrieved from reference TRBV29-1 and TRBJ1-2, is SAVISQKPSRDICQRGTSLTIQCQVDSQVTMMFWYRQQPGQSLTLIATANQGSEATYESGFVIDKFPISRPNLTFSTLTVSNMSPEDSSIYLCSVEDPGGSGYTFGSGTRLTVV.

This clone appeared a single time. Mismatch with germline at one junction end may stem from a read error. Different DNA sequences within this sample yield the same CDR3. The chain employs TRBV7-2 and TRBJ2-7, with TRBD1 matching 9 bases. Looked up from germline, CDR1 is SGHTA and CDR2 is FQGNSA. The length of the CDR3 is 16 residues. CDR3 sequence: CASSLALVTGGYEQYF. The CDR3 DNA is TGTGCTAGCAGCTTAGCCCTGGTGACAGGGGGCTACGAGCAGTACTTC.

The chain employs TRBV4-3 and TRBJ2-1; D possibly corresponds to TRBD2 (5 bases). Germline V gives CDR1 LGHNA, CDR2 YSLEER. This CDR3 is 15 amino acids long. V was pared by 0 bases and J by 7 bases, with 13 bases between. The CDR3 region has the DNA TGCGCCAGCAGCCAAGAATGGGCCACGGGGAATGAGCAGTTCTTC. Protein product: CASSQEWATGNEQFF.

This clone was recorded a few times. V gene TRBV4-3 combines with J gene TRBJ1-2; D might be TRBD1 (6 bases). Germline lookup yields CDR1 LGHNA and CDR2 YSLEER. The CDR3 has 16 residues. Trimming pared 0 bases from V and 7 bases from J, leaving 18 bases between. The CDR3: CASSQDVQGLTGGYTF. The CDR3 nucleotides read TGCGCCAGCAGCCAAGATGTACAGGGACTAACCGGTGGCTACACCTTC.

The CDR3 DNA follows: TGTGCCAGAAGCTTAAGGGGTGCTGGCACTGAAGCTTTCTTT. It yields the protein CARSLRGAGTEAFF. This chain joins TRBV5-3 and TRBJ1-1; the D gene is possibly TRBD1 (5 bases). TRBV5-3 is assigned to the ORF class and has an uncertain function. The CDR3 contains 14 residues. V was cut by 2 bases and J by 4 bases, with 12 bases left in between.

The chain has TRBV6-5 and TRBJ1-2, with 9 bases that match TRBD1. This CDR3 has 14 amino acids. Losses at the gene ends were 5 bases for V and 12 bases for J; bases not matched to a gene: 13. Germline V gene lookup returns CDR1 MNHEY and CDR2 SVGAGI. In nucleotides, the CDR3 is TGTGCCAGCAGTCCCCGGACAGGGGACTACGGCCACACCTTC. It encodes CASSPRTGDYGHTF.

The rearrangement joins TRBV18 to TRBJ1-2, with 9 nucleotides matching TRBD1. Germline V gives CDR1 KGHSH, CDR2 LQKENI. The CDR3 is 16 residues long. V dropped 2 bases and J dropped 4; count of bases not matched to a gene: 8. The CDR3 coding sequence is TGTGCCAGCTCACCATCTGGGACAGGGAGTACCTATGGCTACACCTTC. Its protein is CASSPSGTGSTYGYTF.

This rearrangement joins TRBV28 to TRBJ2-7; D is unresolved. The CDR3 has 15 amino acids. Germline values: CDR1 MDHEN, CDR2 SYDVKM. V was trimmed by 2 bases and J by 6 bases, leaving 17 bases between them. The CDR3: CASSLARRGESEQYF. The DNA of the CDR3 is TGTGCCAGCAGTTTAGCCCGTCGTGGTGAGAGCGAGCAGTACTTC. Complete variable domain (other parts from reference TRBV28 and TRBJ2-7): DVKVTQSSRYLVKRTGEKVFLECVQDMDHENMFWYRQDPGLGLRLIYFSYDVKMKEKGDIPEGYSVSREKKERFSLILESASTNQTSMYLCASSLARRGESEQYFGPGTRLTVT.

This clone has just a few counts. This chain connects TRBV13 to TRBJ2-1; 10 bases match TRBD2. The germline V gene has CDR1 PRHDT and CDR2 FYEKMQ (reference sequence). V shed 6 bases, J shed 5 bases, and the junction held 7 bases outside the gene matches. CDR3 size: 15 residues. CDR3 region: CASRITSGVDNEQFF. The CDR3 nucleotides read TGTGCCAGCAGGATAACTAGCGGGGTGGACAATGAGCAGTTCTTC.

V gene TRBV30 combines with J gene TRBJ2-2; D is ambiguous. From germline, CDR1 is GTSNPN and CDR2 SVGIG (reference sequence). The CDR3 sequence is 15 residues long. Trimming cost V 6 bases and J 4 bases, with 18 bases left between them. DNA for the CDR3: TGTGCCTGCCCTACCCCCGGGTCGAGCACCGGGGAGCTGTTTTTT. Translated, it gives CACPTPGSSTGELFF.

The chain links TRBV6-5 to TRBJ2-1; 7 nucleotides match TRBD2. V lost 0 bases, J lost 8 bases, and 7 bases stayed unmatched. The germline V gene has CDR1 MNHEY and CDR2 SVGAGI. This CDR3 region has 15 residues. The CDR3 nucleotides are TGTGCCAGCAGTTACTCTATACTAGCGTCCCATGAGCAGTTCTTC. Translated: CASSYSILASHEQFF.

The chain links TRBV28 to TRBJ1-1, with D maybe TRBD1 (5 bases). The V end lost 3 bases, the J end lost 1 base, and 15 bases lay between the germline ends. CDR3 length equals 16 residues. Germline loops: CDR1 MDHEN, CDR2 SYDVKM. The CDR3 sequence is CASSLGPVSRNTEAFF. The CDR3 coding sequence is TGTGCCAGCAGTTTGGGGCCAGTTAGCCGGAACACTGAAGCTTTCTTT. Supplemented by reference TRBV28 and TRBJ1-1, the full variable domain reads DVKVTQSSRYLVKRTGEKVFLECVQDMDHENMFWYRQDPGLGLRLIYFSYDVKMKEKGDIPEGYSVSREKKERFSLILESASTNQTSMYLCASSLGPVSRNTEAFFGQGTRLTVV.

CDR3 residues: CASWTSGLVNEQFF. For the CDR3, the DNA is TGTGCCAGCTGGACTAGCGGGCTCGTCAATGAGCAGTTCTTC. The chain carries TRBV6-5 and TRBJ2-1; 11 bases align to TRBD2. The CDR3 has 14 residues. The V and J ends lost 8 bases and 6 bases, in that order; junction bases with no gene match: 6. The germline V gene encodes CDR1 MNHEY and CDR2 SVGAGI.

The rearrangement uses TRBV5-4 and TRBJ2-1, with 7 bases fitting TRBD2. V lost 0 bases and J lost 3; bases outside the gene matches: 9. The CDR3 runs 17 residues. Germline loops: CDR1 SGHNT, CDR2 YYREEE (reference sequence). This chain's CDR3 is CASSLERSGNFYNEQFF. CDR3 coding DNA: TGTGCCAGCAGCTTGGAACGAAGCGGGAACTTCTACAATGAGCAGTTCTTC.